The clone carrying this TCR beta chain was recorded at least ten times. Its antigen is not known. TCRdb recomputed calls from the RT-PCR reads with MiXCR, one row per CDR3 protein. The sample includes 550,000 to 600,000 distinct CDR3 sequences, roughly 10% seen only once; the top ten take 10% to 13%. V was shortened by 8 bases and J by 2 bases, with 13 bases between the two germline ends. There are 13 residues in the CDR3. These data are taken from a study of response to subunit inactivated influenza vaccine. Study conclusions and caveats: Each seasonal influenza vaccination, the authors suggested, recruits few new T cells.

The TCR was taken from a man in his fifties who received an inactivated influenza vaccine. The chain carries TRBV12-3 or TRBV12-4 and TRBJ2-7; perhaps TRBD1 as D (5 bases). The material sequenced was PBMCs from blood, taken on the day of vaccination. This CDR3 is CASGAGIAYEQYF. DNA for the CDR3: TGTGCCAGCGGGGCTGGTATCGCCTACGAGCAGTACTTC.